The sequence of this T cell receptor beta chain was determined in a study of shared clonotypes between healthy human individuals. Findings and limits, study-wide: Rarefaction showed that sequencing of sorted subsets was incomplete (despite large depth).

As handled by the study authors: Junction-only immunoSEQ sequences carried no quality scores, so filtering differed. Measured with immunoSEQ multiplex PCR; TCRdb has only the in-frame clones, and not every one. Clone size and the V and J calls come from that table; the DNA yielded D and trimming. This sample has roughly 1,500,000 clones, with around 98% found just once. In the case of this clone: Its antigen is still unknown.

The V gene end was trimmed by 4 bases and the J gene end by 8 bases; junction bases not matched to a gene: 4. From germline, CDR1 is SGHRS and CDR2 YFSETQ. The CDR3 consists of 14 residues. Material: naive CD4+ T cells sorted from blood. Subset here: CD45RA+ positively selected. The sequence was collected from a man aged 30 to 45 in good health. The chain joins TRBV5-1 to TRBJ2-2; the match to TRBD1 covers 11 bases. This chain's CDR3 is CASSVDRGRGELFF. The CDR3 DNA is TGCGCCAGCAGCGTGGACAGGGGGCGAGGGGAGCTGTTTTTT. Full variable domain (rest looked up from reference TRBV5-1 and TRBJ2-2): KAGVTQTPRYLIKTRGQQVTLSCSPISGHRSVSWYQQTPGQGLQFLFEYFSETQRNKGNFPGRFSGRQFSNSRSEMNVSTLELGDSALYLCASSVDRGRGELFFGEGSRLTVL.